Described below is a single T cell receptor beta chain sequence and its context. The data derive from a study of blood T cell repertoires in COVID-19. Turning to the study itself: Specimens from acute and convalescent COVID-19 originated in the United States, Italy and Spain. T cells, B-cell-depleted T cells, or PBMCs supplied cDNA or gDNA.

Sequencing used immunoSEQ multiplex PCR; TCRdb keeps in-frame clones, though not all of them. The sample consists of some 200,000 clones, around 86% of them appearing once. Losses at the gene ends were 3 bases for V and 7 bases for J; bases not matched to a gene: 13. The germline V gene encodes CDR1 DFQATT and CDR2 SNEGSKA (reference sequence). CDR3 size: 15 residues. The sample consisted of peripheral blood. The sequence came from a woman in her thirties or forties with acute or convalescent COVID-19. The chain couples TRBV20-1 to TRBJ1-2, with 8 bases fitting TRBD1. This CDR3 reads CSASASGTGAGGYTF. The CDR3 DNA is TGCAGTGCTAGTGCCTCCGGGACAGGTGCTGGTGGCTACACCTTC.